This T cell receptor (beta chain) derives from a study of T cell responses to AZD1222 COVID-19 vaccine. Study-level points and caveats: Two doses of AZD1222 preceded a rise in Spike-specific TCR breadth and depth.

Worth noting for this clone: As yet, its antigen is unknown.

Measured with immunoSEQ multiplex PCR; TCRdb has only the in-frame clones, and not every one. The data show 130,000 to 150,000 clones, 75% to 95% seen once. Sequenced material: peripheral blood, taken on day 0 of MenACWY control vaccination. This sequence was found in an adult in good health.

CDR3 DNA sequence: TGTGCCAGCAGCTTTAAAGATCCCCTCACTGAAGCTTTCTTT. It is translated as CASSFKDPLTEAFF. The rearrangement links TRBV11-2 to TRBJ1-1, with D unresolved. CDR1 SGHAT and CDR2 FQNNGV come from the germline V gene. Trimming shortened V by 3 bases and J by 4 bases, and 12 bases separated the two germline ends. The CDR3 covers 14 residues.